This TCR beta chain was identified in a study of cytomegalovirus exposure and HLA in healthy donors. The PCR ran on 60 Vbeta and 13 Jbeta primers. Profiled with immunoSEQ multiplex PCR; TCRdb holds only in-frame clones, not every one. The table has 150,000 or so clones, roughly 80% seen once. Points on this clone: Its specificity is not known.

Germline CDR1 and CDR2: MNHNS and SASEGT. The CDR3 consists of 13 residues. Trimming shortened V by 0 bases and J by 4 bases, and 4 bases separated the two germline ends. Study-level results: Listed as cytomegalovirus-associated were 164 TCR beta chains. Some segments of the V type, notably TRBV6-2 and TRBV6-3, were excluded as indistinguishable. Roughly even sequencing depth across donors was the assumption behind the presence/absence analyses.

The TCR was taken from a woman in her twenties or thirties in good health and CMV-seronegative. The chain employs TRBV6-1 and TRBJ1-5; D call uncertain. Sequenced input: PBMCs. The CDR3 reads CASSEASNQPQHF. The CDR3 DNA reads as TGTGCCAGCAGTGAAGCGTCTAATCAGCCCCAGCATTTT.